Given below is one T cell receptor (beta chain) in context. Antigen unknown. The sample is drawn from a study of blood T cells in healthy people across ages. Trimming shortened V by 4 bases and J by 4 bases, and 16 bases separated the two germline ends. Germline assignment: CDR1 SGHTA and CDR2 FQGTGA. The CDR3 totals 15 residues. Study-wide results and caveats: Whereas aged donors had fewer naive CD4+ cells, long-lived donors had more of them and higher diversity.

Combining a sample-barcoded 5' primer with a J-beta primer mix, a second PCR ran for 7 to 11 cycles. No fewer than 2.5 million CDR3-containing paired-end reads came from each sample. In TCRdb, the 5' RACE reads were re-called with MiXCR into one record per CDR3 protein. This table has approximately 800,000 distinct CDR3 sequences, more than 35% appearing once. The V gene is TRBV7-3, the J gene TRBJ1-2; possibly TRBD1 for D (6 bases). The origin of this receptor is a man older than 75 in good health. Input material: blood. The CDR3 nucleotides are TGTGCCAGCAGCTCCCAGGGGAGTGAGGCCTATGGCTACACCTTC. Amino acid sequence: CASSSQGSEAYGYTF. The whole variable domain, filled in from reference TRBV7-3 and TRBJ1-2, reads GAGVSQTPSNKVTEKGKYVELRCDPISGHTALYWYRQSLGQGPEFLIYFQGTGAADDSGLPNDRFFAVRPEGSVSTLKIQRTERGDSAVYLCASSSQGSEAYGYTFGSGTRLTVV.